This is a list of T cell receptor beta chains from one sample in a study of blood T cells in healthy people across ages. One entry per CDR3 protein results from TCRdb running MiXCR on the 5' RACE reads. The table has about 620,000 distinct CDR3 sequences, roughly half seen once. The sample comprised blood. All receptors derive from a woman of 80 years or more in good health. CDR3s include the opening cysteine and the closing phenylalanine or tryptophan. The D gene is left open where the match is weak. The size of a clone is reported for some rows only, either as once, few or many, or as a class for expanded clones.

clone_size j_call d_call v_call cdr3_aa cdr3_nt
NA TRBJ2-3 TRBD2 TRBV10-2 CASSAPRGAFSTDTQYF TGCGCCAGCAGTGCCCCGCGGGGGGCCTTTAGCACAGATACGCAGTATTTT
NA TRBJ2-3 TRBD2 TRBV20-1 CSAKPGLGNTQYF TGCAGTGCCAAACCGGGACTAGGTAATACGCAGTATTTT
NA TRBJ2-4 TRBD2 TRBV3-1 CASSPGLAGNIQYF TGTGCCAGCAGCCCCGGACTAGCGGGAAACATTCAGTACTTC
once TRBJ2-3 TRBD2 TRBV24-1 CATSDPGLAGSIDTQYF TGTGCCACCAGTGATCCGGGACTAGCGGGGAGCATAGATACGCAGTATTTT
NA TRBJ1-4 TRBD1 TRBV5-1 CASRPGAGQGNEKLFF TGCGCCAGCAGACCGGGGGCGGGACAGGGTAATGAAAAACTGTTTTTT
few TRBJ2-4 NA TRBV29-1 CSVASLEDIQYF TGCAGCGTTGCTTCATTGGAGGACATTCAGTACTTC
many TRBJ1-2 NA TRBV27 CASRRGGGAYGYTF TGTGCCAGCAGGAGGGGGGGAGGGGCCTATGGCTACACCTTC
many TRBJ2-3 NA TRBV20-1 CSARTSRVGDTQYF TGCAGTGCTAGAACTAGCCGGGTAGGCGATACGCAGTATTTT
NA TRBJ2-4 TRBD2 TRBV6-5 CASSAGVRSIQYF TGTGCCAGCTCAGCGGGAGTTAGAAGCATTCAGTACTTC
NA TRBJ2-5 NA TRBV4-2 CASSQESGAPQETQYF TGTGCCAGCAGCCAAGAATCAGGAGCGCCTCAAGAGACCCAGTACTTC
NA TRBJ2-7 TRBD1 TRBV4-3 CASSQEPAPGTAASYEQYF TGCGCCAGCAGCCAAGAACCTGCCCCCGGGACAGCAGCTTCCTACGAGCAGTACTTC
NA TRBJ2-1 NA TRBV3-1 CTSSQDLGFGEQFF TGTACCAGCAGCCAAGATCTCGGGTTCGGTGAGCAGTTCTTC
NA TRBJ2-5 NA TRBV10-3 CAIGQETQYF TGTGCCATCGGTCAGGAGACCCAGTACTTC
NA TRBJ2-5 TRBD2 TRBV7-2 CASIPPGGGETQYF TGTGCCAGCATCCCACCGGGCGGGGGTGAGACCCAGTACTTC
few TRBJ2-2 NA TRBV5-1 CASSLVPRDTGELFF TGCGCCAGCAGCTTGGTGCCCAGGGACACCGGGGAGCTGTTTTTT
NA TRBJ2-3 NA TRBV27 CASSLGFSNPWTDTQYF TGTGCCAGCAGTTTAGGGTTTAGCAACCCGTGGACAGATACGCAGTATTTT
NA TRBJ2-1 TRBD2 TRBV4-2 CASSQEARGEYNEQFF TGTGCCAGCAGCCAAGAGGCGCGGGGGGAATACAATGAGCAGTTCTTC
NA TRBJ2-1 NA TRBV20-1 CSARNTDHEQFF TGCAGTGCTAGAAACACGGACCATGAGCAGTTCTTC
NA TRBJ1-4 NA TRBV6-2/TRBV6-3 CASSYERGARLFF TGTGCCAGCAGTTACGAGCGGGGGGCGCGACTGTTTTTT
NA TRBJ1-5 NA TRBV6-5 CASSYSLGSNQPQHF TGTGCCAGCAGTTATAGTCTTGGTTCCAATCAGCCCCAGCATTTT
few TRBJ2-1 NA TRBV3-1 CASSQDWVGQQFF TGTGCCAGCAGCCAAGATTGGGTAGGCCAGCAGTTCTTC
few TRBJ1-1 NA TRBV7-3 CASSLGRGSEAFF TGTGCCAGCAGCTTAGGGAGAGGATCTGAAGCTTTCTTT
NA TRBJ1-6 NA TRBV12-3/TRBV12-4 CASSLRQAESPLHF TGTGCCAGCAGTTTAAGACAGGCTGAATCACCCCTCCACTTT
NA TRBJ1-2 NA TRBV29-1 CSVEGWKANYGYTF TGCAGCGTTGAAGGATGGAAAGCTAACTATGGCTACACCTTC
many TRBJ2-1 NA TRBV6-5 CASSYGPANEQFF TGTGCCAGCAGTTACGGGCCCGCTAATGAGCAGTTCTTC
NA TRBJ2-7 TRBD2 TRBV28 CAVEGGNGGVSYEQYF TGTGCCGTCGAAGGGGGGAACGGGGGGGTCTCCTACGAGCAGTACTTC
NA TRBJ1-1 NA TRBV5-1 CASSSLGARGTEAFF TGCGCCAGCAGCTCGCTCGGGGCTAGAGGAACTGAAGCTTTCTTT
many TRBJ2-5 NA TRBV6-6 CASSREGETQYF TGTGCCAGCAGCAGAGAGGGAGAGACCCAGTACTTC
NA TRBJ2-7 NA TRBV12-3/TRBV12-4 CASSFGWEEGNEQYF TGTGCCAGCAGTTTCGGGTGGGAAGAGGGTAATGAGCAGTACTTC
NA TRBJ2-1 TRBD2 TRBV9 CASSAVSGSNEQFF TGTGCCAGCAGCGCAGTTAGCGGGAGTAATGAGCAGTTCTTC
few TRBJ2-1 TRBD2 TRBV7-2 CASSPSRESNEQFF TGTGCCAGCAGCCCCTCGCGGGAGAGCAATGAGCAGTTCTTC
NA TRBJ2-5 TRBD1 TRBV6-1 CASGSRQGEETQYF TGTGCCAGCGGGTCGAGACAGGGAGAAGAGACCCAGTACTTC
many TRBJ2-1 TRBD2 TRBV6-5 CASSSPGTSGRNEQFF TGTGCCAGCAGTTCTCCGGGGACTAGCGGGAGGAATGAGCAGTTCTTC
few TRBJ1-1 NA TRBV3-1 CASSQRGQDTEAFF TGTGCCAGCAGCCAACGGGGGCAGGACACTGAAGCTTTCTTT
NA TRBJ2-3 NA TRBV2 CASIEDAPTDTQYF TGTGCCAGCATTGAGGACGCTCCCACAGATACGCAGTATTTT
few TRBJ2-1 NA TRBV5-1 CASSTKPGTPIGDEQFF TGCGCCAGCAGCACAAAGCCCGGGACACCCATAGGGGATGAGCAGTTCTTC
once TRBJ2-3 NA TRBV9 CASSVVNRGDTQYF TGTGCCAGCAGCGTAGTGAATCGGGGAGATACGCAGTATTTT
NA TRBJ2-4 NA TRBV20-1 CSARDGLTLAKNIQYF TGCAGTGCTAGAGACGGACTCACCTTAGCCAAAAACATTCAGTACTTC
few TRBJ2-3 TRBD2 TRBV5-5 CASSFPGTGLAGQDTQYF TGTGCCAGCAGCTTTCCGGGAACGGGACTAGCGGGACAAGATACGCAGTATTTT
few TRBJ2-1 NA TRBV12-3/TRBV12-4 CASSLVFNEQFF TGTGCCAGCAGTTTGGTATTCAATGAGCAGTTCTTC
NA TRBJ2-7 TRBD2 TRBV4-2 CASSPPPGSGSYNEQYF TGTGCCAGCAGCCCTCCTCCAGGGAGCGGGAGCTACAATGAGCAGTACTTC
NA TRBJ1-1 NA TRBV10-3 CAISVGQGQKNTEAFF TGTGCCATCAGTGTTGGCCAGGGGCAGAAGAACACTGAAGCTTTCTTT
many TRBJ2-3 NA TRBV24-1 CATSDPQVTDTQYF TGTGCCACCAGTGACCCCCAGGTCACAGATACGCAGTATTTT
many TRBJ2-3 TRBD2 TRBV3-1 CASSRRTGTMTPRDTQYF TGTGCCAGCAGCCGGCGCACCGGGACTATGACCCCCCGAGATACGCAGTATTTT
NA TRBJ2-1 NA TRBV20-1 CSARDPGHLSYNEQFF TGCAGTGCTAGAGATCCCGGGCACCTCTCCTACAATGAGCAGTTCTTC
NA TRBJ1-3 TRBD1 TRBV29-1 CSVPGQGGNTIYF TGCAGCGTTCCGGGACAGGGGGGAAACACCATATATTTT
few TRBJ1-4 NA TRBV7-9 CASSLGTIQTNEKLFF TGTGCCAGCAGCTTGGGGACGATCCAAACTAATGAAAAACTGTTTTTT
NA TRBJ2-2 NA TRBV2 CASSGVANTGELFF TGTGCCAGCAGCGGCGTCGCGAACACCGGGGAGCTGTTTTTT
many TRBJ2-7 TRBD2 TRBV12-3/TRBV12-4 CASLAGYEQYF TGTGCCAGCCTAGCGGGCTACGAGCAGTACTTC
NA TRBJ1-1 NA TRBV4-1 CASSQTGRNTEVFF TGCGCCAGCAGCCAAACAGGGCGAAACACTGAAGTTTTCTTT
NA TRBJ2-7 NA TRBV10-3 CASSEAGSYEQYF TGTGCCAGCAGTGAGGCAGGTTCCTACGAGCAGTACTTC
NA TRBJ1-2 NA TRBV20-1 CSARDTGRDYGYTF TGCAGTGCTAGAGACACAGGGAGAGACTATGGCTACACCTTC
few TRBJ2-2 NA TRBV12-3/TRBV12-4 CASSLGRENTGELFF TGTGCCAGCAGTTTAGGCAGGGAGAACACCGGGGAGCTGTTTTTT
many TRBJ1-5 TRBD1 TRBV2 CASRDRGYSNQPQHF TGTGCCAGCAGAGACAGGGGGTATAGCAATCAGCCCCAGCATTTT
many TRBJ2-1 TRBD2 TRBV6-5 CASRRTSGLTYNEQFF TGTGCCAGCAGACGCACTAGCGGGCTAACCTACAATGAGCAGTTCTTC
once TRBJ1-6 NA TRBV12-3/TRBV12-4 CASSSQGLDNSPLHF TGTGCCAGCAGTTCCCAGGGGTTGGATAATTCACCCCTCCACTTT
NA TRBJ1-1 NA TRBV4-3 CASSQAGTTLGNTEAFF TGCGCCAGCAGCCAAGCCGGGACAACTCTGGGAAACACTGAAGCTTTCTTT
once TRBJ1-1 NA TRBV5-1 CASSSQGLSSTEAFF TGCGCCAGCAGCTCTCAGGGGCTCTCCTCCACTGAAGCTTTCTTT
many TRBJ2-5 NA TRBV7-2 CASSLALVRETQYF TGTGCCAGCAGCTTAGCGCTCGTCCGAGAGACCCAGTACTTC
many TRBJ2-1 NA TRBV10-3 CAISALQGSSYNEQFF TGTGCCATCAGTGCGCTACAGGGATCATCCTACAATGAGCAGTTCTTC